The source of this T cell receptor beta chain is a study of T cells in narcolepsy listed by TCRdb under 2018. In terms of the full investigation: Patients with narcolepsy type 1 or type 2 (NT1, NT2) were enrolled in the study together with healthy control donors. The study used TCR Vbeta sequencing to track clonotypes in blood and CSF while looking for autoreactive T cells in narcolepsy patients that target self-antigens of hypocretin neurons (hypocretin, TRIB2).

The CDR3 goes from the cysteine to the phenylalanine over 14 residues. Of all the DNA, just the CDR3 is kept, 42 bases in frame from base 1. Relative to germline, V is 8 bases shorter and J is 4 bases shorter, with 16 bases between their ends. Per the germline V gene (reference sequence), SEHNR is the CDR1 and FQNEAQ is the CDR2. For TCR Vbeta sequencing, memory CD4+ T cells were sorted ex vivo from the peripheral blood of both healthy controls and narcolepsy patients. In the case of this clone: The antigen it binds to is not known. No much larger clone exists at a distance of one base, and base qualities are not known.

The library was prepared using the immunoSEQ multiplex PCR assay. TCRdb carries this immuneACCESS record with in-frame sequences only. Its versions omit some clonotypes, under half of them owing to an unresolved V gene in the studies checked, with the rest unexplained. Within this sample are roughly 25,000 clones, with around 85% of them counted one time only. The top ten constitute 10% of the sample. Study-wide findings and limitations: Autoreactive clonotypes were reported to be detected serially in the blood of the same patients and of different patients, but not in the blood of healthy controls. HCRT-specific and TRIB2-specific autoreactive clonotypes were highlighted in plots that compared CD4+ T cell clonotypes in CSF versus blood from the same patient. No sequences matching autoreactive T cell clones were contained in some blood memory CD4+ repertoires from patients and controls. Patients and controls had similar numbers of sequenced blood memory CD4+ clonotypes, with averages of 39,000 to 50,000 in patients and 30,000 to 35,000 in controls.

Recombination linked TRBV7-9 to TRBJ2-3, with TRBD2 as a weak D call on 6 bases. The sequenced material came from memory (CD45RA-) CD4+ T cells from blood. What this sample's cell subset or site label stands for: memory T cells sorted ex vivo from peripheral blood. The clonotype originates from a human donor in good health. The nucleotide sequence is given as TGTGCCAGCCTTGACATGGGCGGGGCAGATACGCAGTATTTT. Translated, it gives CASLDMGGADTQYF.